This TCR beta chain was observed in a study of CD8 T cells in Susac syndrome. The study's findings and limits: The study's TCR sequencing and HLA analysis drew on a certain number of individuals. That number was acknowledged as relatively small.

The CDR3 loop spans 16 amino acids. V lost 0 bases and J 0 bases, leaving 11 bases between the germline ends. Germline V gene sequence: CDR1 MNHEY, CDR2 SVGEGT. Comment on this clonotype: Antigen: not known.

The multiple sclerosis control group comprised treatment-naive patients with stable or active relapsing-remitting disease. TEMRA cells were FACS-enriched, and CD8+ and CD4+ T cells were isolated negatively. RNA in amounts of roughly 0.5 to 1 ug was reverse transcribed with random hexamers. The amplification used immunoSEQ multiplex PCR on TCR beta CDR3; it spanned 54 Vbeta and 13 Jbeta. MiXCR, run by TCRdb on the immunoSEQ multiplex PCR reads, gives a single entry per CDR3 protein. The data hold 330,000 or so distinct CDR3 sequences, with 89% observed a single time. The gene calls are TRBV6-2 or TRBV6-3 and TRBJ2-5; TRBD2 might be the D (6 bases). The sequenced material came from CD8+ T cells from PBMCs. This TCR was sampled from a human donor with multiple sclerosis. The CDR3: CASSYSTRGNQETQYF. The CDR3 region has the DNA TGTGCCAGCAGTTACTCGACGCGGGGTAACCAAGAGACCCAGTACTTC.